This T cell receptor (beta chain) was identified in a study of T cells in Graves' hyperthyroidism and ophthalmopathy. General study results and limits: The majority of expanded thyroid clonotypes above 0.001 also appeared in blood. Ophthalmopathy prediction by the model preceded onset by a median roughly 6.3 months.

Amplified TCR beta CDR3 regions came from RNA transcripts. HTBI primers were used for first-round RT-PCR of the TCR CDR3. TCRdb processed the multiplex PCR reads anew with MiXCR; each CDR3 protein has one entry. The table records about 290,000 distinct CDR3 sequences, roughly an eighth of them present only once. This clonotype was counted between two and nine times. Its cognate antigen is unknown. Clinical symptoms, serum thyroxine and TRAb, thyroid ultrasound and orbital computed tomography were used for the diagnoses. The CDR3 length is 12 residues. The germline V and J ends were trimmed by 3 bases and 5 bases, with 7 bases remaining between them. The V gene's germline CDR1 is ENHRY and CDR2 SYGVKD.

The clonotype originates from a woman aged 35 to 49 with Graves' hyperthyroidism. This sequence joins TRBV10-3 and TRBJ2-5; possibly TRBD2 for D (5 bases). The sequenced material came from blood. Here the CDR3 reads CAISDGEETQYF. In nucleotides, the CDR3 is TGTGCCATCAGTGATGGGGAGGAGACCCAGTACTTC.